This TCR beta chain appears in the sequencing data of a study of T cell repertoires in cytomegalovirus infection. Looked up from germline, CDR1 is SGHTA and CDR2 is FQGNSA. This CDR3 spans 12 amino acids. V shed 5 bases and J shed 4 bases, with 7 bases lying between them. Findings and limits, study-wide: Clonotypes of TCR beta that were HLA-C-restricted and CMV-specific dominated the ex vivo response.

In TCRdb, the reads were re-called with MiXCR into one record per CDR3 protein. The table lists 71,000 or so distinct CDR3 sequences, 20% of them singletons. On this clonotype itself: The target antigen is unknown.

The sample in question was CD8+ T cells from cultured PBMCs, obtained from culture after CMV antigen stimulation. The sequence came from a human donor in good health (CMV status not recorded). Some clones in this sample may be carry-over from other donors' samples. The rearrangement joins TRBV7-2 to TRBJ2-3; D call uncertain. CDR3 amino acids: CASSPPPDTQYF. DNA for the CDR3: TGTGCCAGCAGCCCCCCTCCAGATACGCAGTATTTT. Full variable domain (outside the CDR3, taken from reference TRBV7-2 and TRBJ2-3): GAGVSQSPSNKVTEKGKDVELRCDPISGHTALYWYRQSLGQGLEFLIYFQGNSAPDKSGLPSDRFSAERTGGSVSTLTIQRTQQEDSAVYLCASSPPPDTQYFGPGTRLTVL.